This T cell receptor beta chain was profiled in a study of cytomegalovirus exposure and HLA in healthy donors. The PCR was carried out with 60 Vbeta primers and 13 Jbeta primers. Produced via immunoSEQ multiplex PCR; TCRdb's table is partial and in-frame only. The table shows approximately 250,000 clones, with 85% occurring only once. The sequence came from a girl aged 2-10 years in good health and CMV-seronegative. The material sequenced was PBMCs.

In DNA, the CDR3 is TGTGCCAGTGCTACAGGGGGAAGCTCCTACAATGAGCAGTTCTTC. Its protein is CASATGGSSYNEQFF. The V gene is TRBV19, the J gene TRBJ2-1; 8 bases align to TRBD1. The V segment lost 8 bases and the J segment 0 bases; nucleotides outside the gene matches: 6. CDR1 and CDR2 (germline): LNHDA, SQIVND (reference sequence). The CDR3 has 15 residues.